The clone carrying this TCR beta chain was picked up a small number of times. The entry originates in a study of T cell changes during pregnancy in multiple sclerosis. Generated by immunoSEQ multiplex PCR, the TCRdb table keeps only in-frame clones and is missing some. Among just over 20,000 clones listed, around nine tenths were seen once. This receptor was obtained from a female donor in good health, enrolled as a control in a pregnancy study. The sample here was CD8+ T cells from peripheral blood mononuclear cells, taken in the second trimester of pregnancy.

For the CDR3, the DNA is TGTGCCAGCAGAGAACAGGGAGGGGGCACTGAAGCTTTCTTT. Translating gives CASREQGGGTEAFF. The chain couples TRBV28 to TRBJ1-1; D may be TRBD1 (6 bases). The length of the CDR3 is 14 residues. Germline values: CDR1 MDHEN, CDR2 SYDVKM. Between the trimmed V and J ends, which lost 6 bases and 4 bases, there was a span of 15 bases.